Listed here are 32 T cell receptor beta chains from one sample, sequenced in a study of Ad26.COV2.S vaccination and SARS-CoV-2 variants (dated by TCRdb to the early 2020s). Library method: the immunoSEQ multiplex PCR assay. This immuneACCESS table, as held by TCRdb, lists in-frame sequences with V and J called but not all clones. Of the missing ones, under half trace to an unresolved V gene in checked studies; the others have no known cause. This sample holds 400,000 to 450,000 clones; around 90% were observed only once. The ten largest clones add up to 10% to 15% of the sample. The treatment or condition label here, explained by the study, means: roughly 18 received Ad26.COV2.S at low or high dose, single or two shots; about 5 received placebo; per-sample allocation not given. For vaccine and placebo recipients, the sequenced repertoires came from samples collected on day 63 after the first injection.

Sequenced material: peripheral blood, taken in a trial of Ad26.COV2.S vaccine versus placebo. These receptors all stem from a person aged 18-60 years who received the Ad26.COV2.S COVID-19 vaccine or a placebo.

V gene TRBV7-9 combines with J gene TRBJ1-4; 8 nucleotides line up with TRBD1. The CDR3 runs to 15 residues. V lost 6 bases to trimming and J lost 11 bases; unmatched junction nucleotides: 14. The germline CDR1 and CDR2 sequences are SEHNR and FQNEAQ (reference sequence). The CDR3 region has the DNA TGTGCCAGCAGTTCGAACCGGGACAGGCCAGACAAACTGTTTTTT. Amino acids: CASSSNRDRPDKLFF.

V is TRBV20-1 and J is TRBJ2-5; possibly TRBD2 for D (5 bases). CDR1 and CDR2 from the germline V gene are DFQATT and SNEGSKA (reference sequence). V lost 1 base to trimming and J lost 9 bases, with 9 bases between them. The CDR3 loop spans 11 amino acids. The CDR3 region has the DNA TGCAGTGCTAGAGTGTCAGCGGCCCAGTACTTC. Translated, it gives CSARVSAAQYF.

This chain uses TRBV7-2 with TRBJ2-7, with D unclear. CDR1 SGHTA and CDR2 FQGNSA come from the germline V gene. V lost 3 bases and J 5 bases, leaving 11 bases between the germline ends. CDR3 length: 13 amino acids. For the CDR3, the DNA is TGTGCCAGCAGCTTTGGGTTTGATGACGAGCAGTACTTC. It specifies CASSFGFDDEQYF.

The gene calls are TRBV4-3 and TRBJ2-6; possibly TRBD2 for D (6 bases). The CDR3 spans 16 residues. The germline V gene has CDR1 LGHNA and CDR2 YSLEER. The V end was cut by 3 bases, the J end by 1 base, with 10 bases between. CDR3 in amino acids: CASSQGGGSGANVLTF. The CDR3 DNA follows: TGCGCCAGCAGCCAGGGGGGTGGGTCTGGGGCCAACGTCCTGACTTTC.

The V and J genes are TRBV2 and TRBJ1-2, with 10 nucleotides matching TRBD1. V shed 6 bases and J 8 bases; nucleotides not matched to a gene: 12. The germline V gene encodes CDR1 SNHLY and CDR2 FYNNEI. The CDR3 sequence is 15 residues long. This CDR3 is CASSAFGQGVNGYTF. Here the CDR3 DNA reads TGTGCCAGCAGCGCCTTCGGACAGGGGGTTAACGGCTACACCTTC.

The chain carries TRBV14 and TRBJ2-7; D gene unclear. CDR3 length: 11 residues. Trimming removed 5 bases at V and 4 bases at J, with 6 bases between. Per the germline V gene, CDR1 is SGHDN and CDR2 is FVKESK. DNA of the CDR3: TGTGCCAGCAGCTTAATGTACGAGCAGTACTTC. This encodes CASSLMYEQYF.

This rearrangement joins TRBV12-3 or TRBV12-4 to TRBJ1-1; D not resolved. V was cut by 9 bases and J by 2 bases, with 13 bases left in between. The CDR3 has 13 residues. The CDR3 DNA is TGTGCCAGTGGGATCTATCTCAACACTGAAGCTTTCTTT. This sequence encodes CASGIYLNTEAFF.

This clone has a handful of counts. The sample carries other DNA sequences with the same CDR3. V is TRBV3-1 (or the pseudogene TRBV3-2) and J is TRBJ1-1, with D possibly TRBD1 on 5 matching bases. V gave up 2 bases and J gave up 4 bases, with 8 bases separating them. CDR1 LGHDT and CDR2 YNNKEL come from the germline V gene (reference sequence). The CDR3 is 13 amino acids. The CDR3 bases are TGTGCCAGCAGCCAACAGGGCGGCACTGAAGCTTTCTTT. Its protein is CASSQQGGTEAFF.

This chain connects TRBV14 to TRBJ2-7; D call uncertain. The CDR3 has 14 amino acids. The V and J ends lost 4 bases and 3 bases respectively, with 13 bases between them. Germline CDR1 and CDR2: SGHDN and FVKESK. The CDR3: CASSPIGSGYEQYF. CDR3 bases: TGTGCCAGCAGCCCCATTGGTTCAGGCTACGAGCAGTACTTC. The complete variable domain, with remaining parts taken from reference TRBV14 and TRBJ2-7, reads EAGVTQFPSHSVIEKGQTVTLRCDPISGHDNLYWYRRVMGKEIKFLLHFVKESKQDESGMPNNRFLAERTGGTYSTLKVQPAELEDSGVYFCASSPIGSGYEQYFGPGTRLTVT.

The V call is TRBV9, the J call TRBJ2-7, with D unresolved. V lost 0 bases to trimming and J lost 3 bases, with 7 bases between them. Per germline, CDR1 SGDLS and CDR2 YYNGEE. The CDR3 runs to 13 residues. The CDR3 DNA sequence: TGTGCCAGCAGCGTAGCCGGAAACTACGAGCAGTACTTC. The encoded protein is CASSVAGNYEQYF.

This clone was counted between two and nine times. The chain couples TRBV10-3 to TRBJ1-5; no definite D call. Trimming pared 2 bases from V and 2 bases from J, leaving 10 bases between. Germline CDR1 reads ENHRY; CDR2 reads SYGVKD. This CDR3 spans 15 amino acids. The CDR3 region has the DNA TGTGCCATCAGTGAGGGGGAGGAAGGCAATCAGCCCCAGCATTTT. Its protein is CAISEGEEGNQPQHF.

The J gene is TRBJ1-5, the V gene TRBV18; D may be TRBD1 (5 bases). The CDR3 runs to 17 residues. Trimming took off 3 bases at V and 2 bases at J, with 17 bases between the two ends. Germline CDR1 is KGHSH and CDR2 is LQKENI. The CDR3 protein is CASSPQSTGAGNQPQHF. For the CDR3, the DNA is TGTGCCAGCTCACCTCAGTCTACTGGGGCCGGCAATCAGCCCCAGCATTTT.

This rearrangement joins TRBV14 to TRBJ2-7; TRBD1 aligns across 10 bases. The length of the CDR3 is 15 residues. The trim removed 5 bases at V and 3 bases at J, leaving 7 bases unmatched. The germline V gene encodes CDR1 SGHDN and CDR2 FVKESK. The CDR3 DNA reads TGTGCCAGCAGCTCCTGGACAGGGGGTAACTACGAGCAGTACTTC. Protein sequence: CASSSWTGGNYEQYF. The whole variable domain, remainder taken from reference TRBV14 and TRBJ2-7, is EAGVTQFPSHSVIEKGQTVTLRCDPISGHDNLYWYRRVMGKEIKFLLHFVKESKQDESGMPNNRFLAERTGGTYSTLKVQPAELEDSGVYFCASSSWTGGNYEQYFGPGTRLTVT.

The chain is built from TRBV5-8 and TRBJ2-6; no firm D call. Trimming removed 1 base at V and 0 bases at J, with 8 bases between. The CDR3 length is 16 residues. From germline, CDR1 is SGHTS and CDR2 YDEGEE. The CDR3 reads CASSLFLSSGANVLTF. As DNA, the CDR3 is TGTGCCAGCAGCTTGTTTCTGAGCTCTGGGGCCAACGTCCTGACTTTC. Complete variable domain (other parts from reference TRBV5-8 and TRBJ2-6): EAGVTQSPTHLIKTRGQQATLRCSPISGHTSVYWYQQALGLGLQFLLWYDEGEERNRGNFPPRFSGRQFPNYSSELNVNALELEDSALYLCASSLFLSSGANVLTFGAGSRLTVL.

This clone has just one count. The CDR3 is CASSHDVWASAPGANVLTF. CDR3 nucleotides: TGTGCCAGCAGCCACGACGTGTGGGCCTCCGCTCCCGGGGCCAACGTCCTGACTTTC. V gene TRBV7-9 combines with J gene TRBJ2-6; D not resolved. Germline V gene lookup returns CDR1 SEHNR and CDR2 FQNEAQ (reference sequence). This CDR3 contains 19 residues. Trimming left V 5 bases short and J 4 bases short, with 24 bases between.

The gene calls are TRBV7-2 and TRBJ1-6; D might be TRBD1 (5 bases). The CDR3 runs to 17 residues. The ends were cut back, 5 bases at V and 0 bases at J, with 14 bases in the middle. CDR1 and CDR2 from the germline V gene are SGHTA and FQGNSA. CDR3 DNA sequence: TGTGCCAGCAGCCTTCAGGGTAGGAGCTCCTATAATTCACCCCTCCACTTT. It yields the protein CASSLQGRSSYNSPLHF.

V is TRBV5-4 and J is TRBJ2-5; D ambiguous. V was shortened by 3 bases and J by 1 base, with 7 bases between the two germline ends. The germline gives CDR1 SGHNT, CDR2 YYREEE (reference sequence). This CDR3 has 13 amino acids. CDR3 sequence reads: CASSSNRQETQYF. Here the CDR3 DNA reads TGTGCCAGCAGCTCGAATCGCCAAGAGACCCAGTACTTC. Full variable domain (rest looked up from reference TRBV5-4 and TRBJ2-5): ETGVTQSPTHLIKTRGQQVTLRCSSQSGHNTVSWYQQALGQGPQFIFQYYREEENGRGNFPPRFSGLQFPNYSSELNVNALELDDSALYLCASSSNRQETQYFGPGTRLLVL.

This clone has more than one count but fewer than ten. The chain carries TRBV7-2 and TRBJ1-3; D ambiguous. This CDR3 is built from 15 residues. The germline V and J ends were trimmed by 2 bases and 0 bases, with 8 bases remaining between them. CDR1 is SGHTA, CDR2 FQGNSA, per germline. CDR3 loop: CASSLMRNSGNTIYF. The CDR3 DNA is TGTGCCAGCAGCTTAATGCGTAACTCTGGAAACACCATATATTTT.

The rearrangement links TRBV28 to TRBJ2-7; tentatively, D is TRBD1 (6 bases). The V end lost 2 bases, the J end lost 5 bases, and 16 bases lay between the germline ends. The CDR3 contains 15 residues. Per the germline V gene, CDR1 is MDHEN and CDR2 is SYDVKM. DNA for the CDR3: TGTGCCAGCAGTTTAACCGGCAGGGGTCGGCACGAGCAGTACTTC. Its translation is CASSLTGRGRHEQYF.

Comment on this clone: The same CDR3 also results from other DNA sequences found in this sample. This chain connects TRBV30 to TRBJ1-5, with TRBD1 matching over 8 bases. Losses at the gene ends were 0 bases for V and 5 bases for J; bases not matched to a gene: 0. The CDR3 spans 13 residues. Germline V gene lookup returns CDR1 GTSNPN and CDR2 SVGIG (reference sequence). The DNA for the CDR3 is TGTGCCTGGAGTGTACAGGGGGATCAGCCCCAGCATTTT. Translating gives CAWSVQGDQPQHF.

The V call is TRBV30, the J call TRBJ1-6, with 7 bases identical to TRBD1. This CDR3 contains 12 residues. The germline gives CDR1 GTSNPN, CDR2 SVGIG (reference sequence). Trimming cost V 3 bases and J 11 bases; bases outside gene matches: 4. In DNA, the CDR3 is TGTGCCTGGAGCGCCAGGGGGACACCCCTCCACTTT. It codes for CAWSARGTPLHF.

This sequence joins TRBV27 and TRBJ2-1, with TRBD2 matching 9 bases. V gave up 6 bases and J gave up 8 bases; unmatched junction bases: 14. The CDR3 runs 16 residues. Germline V gives CDR1 MNHEY, CDR2 SMNVEV (reference sequence). The CDR3 here is CASSTITGTSIHEQFF. CDR3 DNA sequence: TGTGCCAGCAGCACGATTACCGGGACTAGCATTCATGAGCAGTTCTTC.

The rearrangement uses TRBV28 and TRBJ1-1; 11 positions agree with TRBD1. The V gene's germline CDR1 is MDHEN and CDR2 SYDVKM. The CDR3 is 18 residues long. The V gene end was trimmed by 6 bases and the J gene end by 3 bases; junction bases not matched to a gene: 15. The CDR3 sequence: CASRGKWTGGYWDTEAFF. The CDR3 DNA reads TGTGCCAGCAGAGGAAAATGGACAGGGGGCTATTGGGACACTGAAGCTTTCTTT.

V usage is TRBV5-1 and J usage is TRBJ2-5; 10 bases fit TRBD1. V shed 3 bases and J 4 bases; nucleotides not matched to a gene: 3. Germline loops: CDR1 SGHRS, CDR2 YFSETQ. This CDR3 contains 14 residues. CDR3 sequence: CASSSRTGGETQYF. CDR3 DNA: TGCGCCAGCAGCTCTAGGACAGGGGGAGAGACCCAGTACTTC.

This sequence joins TRBV5-1 and TRBJ2-2; the D is unclear. This CDR3 is built from 14 residues. In germline, CDR1 is SGHRS, CDR2 YFSETQ. The V end lost 0 bases, the J end lost 6 bases, and 9 bases lay between the germline ends. The CDR3 DNA reads TGCGCCAGCAGCTTGGTCAAGGGTGCCGGGGAGCTGTTTTTT. This encodes CASSLVKGAGELFF.

The chain uses TRBV12-5 and TRBJ2-1; D unclear. V was shortened by 0 bases and J by 2 bases, with 14 bases between the two germline ends. The germline CDR1 and CDR2 sequences are LGHNT and FRNRAP. The CDR3 totals 17 residues. CDR3 nucleotide sequence: TGTGCTAGTGGTTTGGTAACCGGGCCGGCCACCTACAATGAGCAGTTCTTC. This encodes CASGLVTGPATYNEQFF.

The chain employs TRBV4-1 and TRBJ2-3; D unclear. Per germline, CDR1 MGHRA and CDR2 YSYEKL. The CDR3 length is 16 residues. V lost 0 bases and J 2 bases, leaving 12 bases between the germline ends. The CDR3 DNA is TGCGCCAGCAGCCAAGATTCGAACTCCCTCACAGATACGCAGTATTTT. It specifies CASSQDSNSLTDTQYF.

This rearrangement joins TRBV2 to TRBJ1-6; no clear D. The length of the CDR3 is 18 residues. Trimming took 6 bases from V and 0 from J, leaving 18 bases between them. Germline V gives CDR1 SNHLY, CDR2 FYNNEI. In DNA form, the CDR3 reads TGTGCCAGCAGGCTCCGGGCCCGCGGATTCTCCTATAATTCACCCCTCCACTTT. Amino acids: CASRLRARGFSYNSPLHF.

The chain employs TRBV5-4 and TRBJ2-7; no reliable D call. V lost 2 bases, J lost 2 bases, and 11 bases lay in between. CDR1 is SGHNT and CDR2 is YYREEE in the germline V gene (reference sequence). The CDR3 length is 14 residues. The CDR3 sequence: CASSFFGGTYEQYF. The CDR3 region has the DNA TGTGCCAGCAGCTTTTTTGGCGGAACCTACGAGCAGTACTTC. Full variable domain (remainder filled in from reference TRBV5-4 and TRBJ2-7): ETGVTQSPTHLIKTRGQQVTLRCSSQSGHNTVSWYQQALGQGPQFIFQYYREEENGRGNFPPRFSGLQFPNYSSELNVNALELDDSALYLCASSFFGGTYEQYFGPGTRLTVT.

The rearrangement joins TRBV18 to TRBJ2-5, with TRBD1 matching over 9 bases. J gave up 5 bases and V 4 bases, and 11 bases lay outside the gene matches. Germline V gene data show CDR1 as KGHSH and CDR2 as LQKENI. The CDR3 contains 16 residues. CDR3 nucleotide sequence: TGTGCCAGCTCACTCACCGGGACAGGGACGGTGGAGACCCAGTACTTC. Encoded protein: CASSLTGTGTVETQYF. Full variable domain (remainder filled in from reference TRBV18 and TRBJ2-5): NAGVMQNPRHLVRRRGQEARLRCSPMKGHSHVYWYRQLPEEGLKFMVYLQKENIIDESGMPKERFSAEFPKEGPSILRIQQVVRGDSAAYFCASSLTGTGTVETQYFGPGTRLLVL.

The chain uses TRBV30 and TRBJ2-7, with D perhaps being TRBD1 or TRBD2 (5 bases each). V was trimmed by 6 bases and J by 3 bases, leaving 24 bases between them. CDR3 length equals 16 residues. Germline values: CDR1 GTSNPN, CDR2 SVGIG (reference sequence). In nucleotides, the CDR3 is TGTGCCTGTTCCCACGAGCAGGGACCGAGGTTCTACGAGCAGTACTTC. Its translation: CACSHEQGPRFYEQYF.

The chain couples TRBV5-4 to TRBJ2-3; 10 bases map to TRBD1. Unmatched junction bases numbered 3, after V lost 0 bases and J lost 2 bases. From germline, CDR1 is SGHNT and CDR2 YYREEE (reference sequence). The CDR3 runs 16 residues. CDR3 region: CASSLEGTGVTDTQYF. The CDR3 DNA sequence: TGTGCCAGCAGCTTGGAGGGGACAGGGGTCACAGATACGCAGTATTTT.